These 10 T cell receptor beta chains originate from one sample sequenced in a study of response to subunit inactivated influenza vaccine. Via MiXCR, TCRdb re-called the RT-PCR reads, giving one row per CDR3 protein. The profile shows under 200,000 distinct CDR3 sequences, about 12% of them singletons. These records were also assigned to another study, of T cells expressing NK-cell markers. From that paper: Researchers built TCR beta cDNA using 5'RACE template switching with UMIs.

This specimen was CD8+ T cells sorted from PBMCs, taken roughly 13 days after vaccination. The origin of the receptors is a middle-aged man who received an inactivated influenza vaccine.

This chain connects TRBV6-5 to TRBJ2-2, with TRBD2 identical over 14 bases. The junction had 4 bases not matched to a gene; V was cut back by 5 bases and J by 5 bases. The germline CDR1 and CDR2 sequences are MNHEY and SVGAGI. The CDR3 length is 16 residues. The CDR3 spells CASSNGLAGGTGELFF. For the CDR3, the DNA is TGTGCCAGCAGTAACGGACTAGCGGGAGGAACCGGGGAGCTGTTTTTT.

The sample holds a few counts of this clonotype. The rearrangement links TRBV29-1 to TRBJ2-2, with D possibly being TRBD1 (5 bases). Trimming cost V 3 bases and J 7 bases, with 18 bases left between them. This CDR3 contains 15 residues. Germline CDR1 is SQVTM and CDR2 is ANQGSEA. The CDR3 sequence is CSVEVRGRDVGELFF. Here the CDR3 DNA reads TGCAGCGTTGAGGTCCGAGGCAGGGATGTCGGGGAGCTGTTTTTT.

V is TRBV7-8 and J is TRBJ2-5, with 7 bases matching TRBD2. The CDR3 contains 16 residues. The junction had 14 bases not matched to a gene; V was cut back by 5 bases and J by 5 bases. Germline V lookup: CDR1 SGHVS, CDR2 FQNEAQ. CDR3 sequence reads: CASSVLAGVGFETQYF. In nucleotides, the CDR3 is TGTGCCAGCAGCGTATTGGCGGGAGTAGGGTTTGAGACCCAGTACTTC.

Many counts were recorded for this clonotype. The chain is built from TRBV3-1 and TRBJ2-7; D gene unclear. Trimming left V 0 bases short and J 2 bases short, with 11 bases between. Germline CDR1 reads LGHDT; CDR2 reads YNNKEL (reference sequence). CDR3 length equals 15 residues. CDR3 region: CASSQDWTNPYEQYF. In DNA form, the CDR3 reads TGTGCCAGCAGCCAAGATTGGACCAATCCCTACGAGCAGTACTTC.

The V call is TRBV5-5, the J call TRBJ1-2, with TRBD1 identical over 7 bases. Germline assignment: CDR1 SGHKS and CDR2 YYEKEE (reference sequence). Trimming took 2 bases from V and 4 from J; bases not matched to a gene: 5. CDR3 size: 14 residues. CDR3 DNA: TGTGCCAGCAGCTTACCCGGGACAGTCTATGGCTACACCTTC. Protein sequence: CASSLPGTVYGYTF. The full variable domain, its missing parts supplied by reference TRBV5-5 and TRBJ1-2, is DAGVTQSPTHLIKTRGQQVTLRCSPISGHKSVSWYQQVLGQGPQFIFQYYEKEERGRGNFPDRFSARQFPNYSSELNVNALLLGDSALYLCASSLPGTVYGYTFGSGTRLTVV.

In its sample, this clonotype was seen a few times. This chain links TRBV4-3 with TRBJ2-4; D remains ambiguous. Germline V lookup: CDR1 LGHNA, CDR2 YSLEER. This CDR3 is built from 15 residues. Deletions cut 1 base from V and 0 bases from J, with 7 bases between. The CDR3 DNA follows: TGCGCCAGCAGCCAAGTAACGGGAGCCAAAAACATTCAGTACTTC. Translated, it gives CASSQVTGAKNIQYF.

This clonotype was counted between two and nine times. The DNA for the CDR3 is TGTGCCAGCAGTTTATCAACAGTGAACACTGAAGCTTTCTTT. It is translated as CASSLSTVNTEAFF. The chain joins TRBV28 to TRBJ1-1, with unresolved D. The CDR3 is 14 residues long. The V and J ends lost 1 base and 0 bases respectively, with 6 bases between them. The V gene's germline CDR1 is MDHEN and CDR2 SYDVKM. The full variable domain, its missing parts supplied by reference TRBV28 and TRBJ1-1, is DVKVTQSSRYLVKRTGEKVFLECVQDMDHENMFWYRQDPGLGLRLIYFSYDVKMKEKGDIPEGYSVSREKKERFSLILESASTNQTSMYLCASSLSTVNTEAFFGQGTRLTVV.

This clonotype has only a few counts. V is TRBV4-1 and J is TRBJ2-7; D unresolved. The CDR3 has 16 residues. Germline loops: CDR1 MGHRA, CDR2 YSYEKL. Trimming left V 0 bases short and J 3 bases short, with 15 bases between. This chain's CDR3 is CASSQEIGAGHYEQYF. The DNA for the CDR3 is TGCGCCAGCAGCCAAGAAATAGGAGCCGGCCACTACGAGCAGTACTTC.

The V call is TRBV9, the J call TRBJ2-1, with a tentative D call TRBD2 (5 bases). The germline CDR1 and CDR2 sequences are SGDLS and YYNGEE. Deletions cut 4 bases from V and 1 base from J, with 6 bases between. The length of the CDR3 is 13 residues. DNA of the CDR3: TGTGCCAGCAGCCGGGGTTCCTACAATGAGCAGTTCTTC. The encoded protein is CASSRGSYNEQFF.

The chain uses TRBV5-1 and TRBJ2-1; 9 nucleotides agree with TRBD2. Germline CDR1 reads SGHRS; CDR2 reads YFSETQ. V shed 0 bases, J shed 0 bases, and the junction held 19 bases outside the gene matches. The CDR3 extends over 22 amino acids. CDR3 sequence: CASSLALSWREGLLSSYNEQFF. CDR3 coding DNA: TGCGCCAGCAGCTTGGCCTTGTCCTGGCGGGAGGGCCTCTTAAGCTCCTACAATGAGCAGTTCTTC. Full variable domain (missing parts from reference TRBV5-1 and TRBJ2-1): KAGVTQTPRYLIKTRGQQVTLSCSPISGHRSVSWYQQTPGQGLQFLFEYFSETQRNKGNFPGRFSGRQFSNSRSEMNVSTLELGDSALYLCASSLALSWREGLLSSYNEQFFGPGTRLTVL.